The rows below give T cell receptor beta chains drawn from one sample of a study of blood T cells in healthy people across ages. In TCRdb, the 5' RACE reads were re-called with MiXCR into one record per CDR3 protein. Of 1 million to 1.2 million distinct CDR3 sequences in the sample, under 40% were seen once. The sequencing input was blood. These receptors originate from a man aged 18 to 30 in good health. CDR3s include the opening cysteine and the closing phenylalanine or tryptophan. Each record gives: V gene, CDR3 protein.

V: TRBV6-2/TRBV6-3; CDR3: CASSYWSHQPQHF
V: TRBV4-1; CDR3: CASSELQGAYNEQFF
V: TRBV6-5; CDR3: CASSYPLTRLAGHHPANEQFF
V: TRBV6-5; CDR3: CASNPGTGNRDGYTF
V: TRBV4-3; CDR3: CASSHWGLRESTDTQYF
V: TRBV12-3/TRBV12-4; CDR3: CASSLTGHYGYTF
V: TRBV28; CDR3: CASSLAGKTYTDTQYF
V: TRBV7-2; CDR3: CASSYRDGQFHF
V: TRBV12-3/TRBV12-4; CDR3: CAIRQGPPAPYNEQFF
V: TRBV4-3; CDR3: CASSQDLKKSEAFF
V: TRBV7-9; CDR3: CAGSLAGTVDQPQHF